A single T cell receptor beta chain is shown here with its context. With 60 Vbeta and 13 Jbeta primers, the PCR was carried out. Here immunoSEQ multiplex PCR was the method, and the copy in TCRdb shows in-frame clones only, minus some. The sample holds around 120,000 clones, 80% to 90% seen once. This specimen comes from a study of cytomegalovirus exposure and HLA in healthy donors. The CDR3 spans 14 residues. Germline loops: CDR1 MNHEY, CDR2 SMNVEV (reference sequence). V was clipped by 3 bases and J by 4 bases; unmatched bases: 6. The chain joins TRBV27 to TRBJ2-7, with 7 bases aligning to TRBD1. The receptor's source is a male donor in good health and CMV-seropositive. The material sequenced was PBMCs. The CDR3 here is CASSFVEGAYEQYF. The CDR3 DNA sequence: TGTGCCAGCAGTTTCGTTGAGGGGGCTTACGAGCAGTACTTC.